Below, 30 T cell receptor beta chains from the same sample are listed, as sequenced in a study of cytomegalovirus exposure and HLA in healthy donors. The PCR ran on 60 Vbeta and 13 Jbeta primers. Sequencing used immunoSEQ multiplex PCR; TCRdb keeps in-frame clones, though not all of them. The data show 120,000 or so clones, about 80% seen once. Sequenced material: PBMCs. The receptors originated from a man aged 25 to 40 in good health and CMV-seronegative.

This clone was observed a handful of times. The V gene is TRBV4-2, the J gene TRBJ2-5; D is unresolved. CDR1 is LGHNA, CDR2 YNFKEQ, per germline. V was cut by 0 bases and J by 2 bases, with 7 bases left in between. This CDR3 has 14 amino acids. The CDR3 protein is CASSQDQAQETQYF. In DNA form, the CDR3 reads TGTGCCAGCAGCCAAGATCAGGCGCAAGAGACCCAGTACTTC.

In this sample, this clone turned up a few times. The chain combines TRBV18 with TRBJ1-2; D may be TRBD1 (6 bases). This CDR3 is 12 amino acids long. Germline values: CDR1 KGHSH, CDR2 LQKENI. V was pared by 3 bases and J by 7 bases, with 9 bases between. DNA for the CDR3: TGTGCCAGCTCACCCTTGACAGGTGGCTACACCTTC. Translated: CASSPLTGGYTF.

The chain has TRBV25-1 and TRBJ2-1; 9 positions match TRBD1. Trimming at V came to 6 bases and at J to 7 bases, leaving 7 bases not matched to a gene. The CDR3 has 14 residues. In germline, CDR1 is MGHDK, CDR2 SYGVNS. The CDR3 region is CASSDRGTGNEQFF. Here the CDR3 DNA reads TGTGCCAGCAGCGATCGCGGGACAGGGAATGAGCAGTTCTTC.

The V call is TRBV7-2, the J call TRBJ2-2; 8 nucleotides line up with TRBD2. The V and J ends lost 5 bases and 4 bases, in that order; junction bases with no gene match: 6. CDR1 is SGHTA and CDR2 is FQGNSA in the germline V gene. The CDR3 runs to 15 residues. The CDR3 nucleotides are TGTGCCAGCAGCCTCACGGGAGGGGCCACCGGGGAGCTGTTTTTT. Encoded protein: CASSLTGGATGELFF.

The V call is TRBV19, the J call TRBJ1-5; TRBD1 matches at 7 bases. The CDR3 covers 15 residues. V lost 6 bases, J lost 7 bases, and 12 bases stayed unmatched. Germline-derived CDR1 and CDR2 are LNHDA and SQIVND (reference sequence). Here the CDR3 DNA reads TGTGCCAGTAGCCGGAGACAGGGTCGGGACCAGCCCCAGCATTTT. This sequence encodes CASSRRQGRDQPQHF.

This chain connects TRBV2 to TRBJ1-1, with TRBD1 matching 9 bases. From germline, CDR1 is SNHLY and CDR2 FYNNEI. After removal of 6 bases from V and 8 bases from J, the junction contained 13 bases not matched to a gene. The CDR3 consists of 15 residues. CDR3 coding DNA: TGTGCCAGCAGCCCTAGACAGGGGGGCGGTGGAGAAGCTTTCTTT. This gives the protein CASSPRQGGGGEAFF.

This chain links TRBV5-8 with TRBJ2-1; 15 nucleotides align to TRBD2. CDR1 is SGHTS and CDR2 is YDEGEE in the germline V gene. Trimming took 5 bases from V and 7 from J; bases not matched to a gene: 10. The CDR3 extends over 17 amino acids. CDR3 sequence: CASSMPPGTSGGNEQFF. Here the CDR3 DNA reads TGTGCCAGCAGTATGCCCCCCGGGACTAGCGGGGGGAATGAGCAGTTCTTC.

Only a few counts were recorded for this clone. This rearrangement joins TRBV11-2 to TRBJ2-5; D is unresolved. Trimming pared 3 bases from V and 6 bases from J, leaving 2 bases between. Per the germline V gene, CDR1 is SGHAT and CDR2 is FQNNGV. This CDR3 spans 10 amino acids. The CDR3 here is CASSFKTQYF. The CDR3 DNA sequence: TGTGCCAGCAGCTTCAAGACCCAGTACTTC.

This chain joins TRBV18 and TRBJ2-5; 8 bases align to TRBD2. Unmatched junction bases numbered 7, after V lost 4 bases and J lost 3 bases. The CDR3 contains 15 residues. Germline CDR1 and CDR2: KGHSH and LQKENI. The chain's CDR3 is CASSRLLAEKETQYF. The CDR3 nucleotides read TGTGCCAGCTCACGGTTACTAGCGGAGAAAGAGACCCAGTACTTC.

The J gene is TRBJ2-2, the V gene TRBV14; TRBD1 agrees at 10 bases. The CDR3 spans 18 residues. With 3 bases clipped from V and 4 bases from J, the junction kept 11 bases outside the gene matches. Germline lookup yields CDR1 SGHDN and CDR2 FVKESK. This chain's CDR3 is CASSHIGRDRGSTGELFF. In DNA, the CDR3 is TGTGCCAGCAGCCATATAGGTCGGGACAGGGGAAGCACCGGGGAGCTGTTTTTT.

The chain couples TRBV7-2 to TRBJ1-2; the match to TRBD1 covers 8 bases. The CDR3 covers 14 residues. The J segment lost 7 bases and the V segment lost 5 bases, leaving 9 bases of the junction unmatched. The germline gives CDR1 SGHTA, CDR2 FQGNSA. The CDR3 spells CASSPPPTGAGYTF. Written as DNA, the CDR3 is TGTGCCAGCAGCCCCCCCCCGACAGGGGCTGGCTACACCTTC.

The chain carries TRBV30 and TRBJ2-5, with D maybe TRBD2 (5 bases). Germline CDR1 is GTSNPN and CDR2 is SVGIG (reference sequence). This CDR3 region has 15 residues. Trimming removed 0 bases at V and 4 bases at J, with 15 bases between. CDR3 sequence (DNA): TGTGCCTGGAGTGTCGCCCTAGGGAGAGGAGAGACCCAGTACTTC. It translates to CAWSVALGRGETQYF.

The gene calls are TRBV7-9 and TRBJ1-3; a weak D match, TRBD1 (6 bases). This CDR3 is built from 15 residues. V was cut by 1 base and J by 2 bases, with 9 bases left in between. Germline V lookup: CDR1 SEHNR, CDR2 FQNEAQ (reference sequence). The CDR3 is CASSLGAGAGNTIYF. The CDR3 DNA reads TGTGCCAGCAGCTTAGGTGCAGGGGCTGGAAACACCATATATTTT. Full variable domain (outside the CDR3, taken from reference TRBV7-9 and TRBJ1-3): DTGVSQNPRHKITKRGQNVTFRCDPISEHNRLYWYRQTLGQGPEFLTYFQNEAQLEKSRLLSDRFSAERPKGSFSTLEIQRTEQGDSAMYLCASSLGAGAGNTIYFGEGSWLTVV.

The chain links TRBV2 to TRBJ2-1; 9 bases align to TRBD2. Germline V gene data show CDR1 as SNHLY and CDR2 as FYNNEI. The V gene end was trimmed by 8 bases and the J gene end by 0 bases; junction bases not matched to a gene: 5. The CDR3 is 15 residues long. The CDR3 DNA follows: TGTGCCAGCTCCAAGACTAGCGGCTCCTACAATGAGCAGTTCTTC. It yields the protein CASSKTSGSYNEQFF.

The CDR3 nucleotides are TGTGCCAGCAGTCCTAGGGGGTGGGCAGGGAATAGCAATCAGCCCCAGCATTTT. Translating it yields CASSPRGWAGNSNQPQHF. V and J are TRBV27 and TRBJ1-5; a possible D gene is TRBD1 (6 bases). Germline lookup yields CDR1 MNHEY and CDR2 SMNVEV (reference sequence). Trimming took 5 bases from V and 0 from J, leaving 20 bases between them. The CDR3 is 18 residues long.

This sequence joins TRBV5-8 and TRBJ2-6; 9 nucleotides agree with TRBD1. V gave up 3 bases and J gave up 0 bases; unmatched junction bases: 4. The CDR3 is 17 residues long. CDR1 is SGHTS and CDR2 is YDEGEE in the germline V gene. The CDR3: CASSSGQGLSGANVLTF. The CDR3, as DNA: TGTGCCAGCAGCTCGGGACAGGGCCTCTCTGGGGCCAACGTCCTGACTTTC.

A single count supports this clone. This chain links TRBV7-9 with TRBJ2-1; tentatively, D is TRBD1 (5 bases). Germline CDR1 reads SEHNR; CDR2 reads FQNEAQ (reference sequence). The CDR3 has 15 residues. With 8 bases removed from V and 7 bases from J, the gap between germline ends came to 21 bases. CDR3 in amino acids: CASSLGQGGQNEQFF. DNA for the CDR3: TGTGCCAGCTCCCTGGGGCAGGGTGGTCAAAATGAGCAGTTCTTC.

The V call is TRBV5-1, the J call TRBJ1-1, with D tentatively TRBD1 (5 bases). Trimming shortened V by 0 bases and J by 0 bases, and 6 bases separated the two germline ends. The V gene's germline CDR1 is SGHRS and CDR2 YFSETQ. The CDR3 spans 14 residues. This CDR3 is CASSLAGMNTEAFF. The CDR3 nucleotides read TGCGCCAGCAGCTTGGCAGGGATGAACACTGAAGCTTTCTTT.

The chain combines TRBV4-3 with TRBJ1-1; a possible D gene is TRBD1 (6 bases). V was shortened by 0 bases and J by 6 bases, with 11 bases between the two germline ends. Germline loops: CDR1 LGHNA, CDR2 YSLEER. The CDR3 runs 14 residues. The CDR3 nucleotides read TGCGCCAGCAGCCAAGATGACAGGAGCCCTGAAGCTTTCTTT. As protein: CASSQDDRSPEAFF.

This clone was seen only once. The chain uses TRBV18 and TRBJ1-1; TRBD1 aligns across 7 bases. The CDR3 is 13 amino acids. Per the germline V gene, CDR1 is KGHSH and CDR2 is LQKENI. Trimming took 3 bases from V and 7 from J; bases not matched to a gene: 5. As DNA, the CDR3 is TGTGCCAGCTCACCTGGGGCAGGGGGTGAAGCTTTCTTT. It yields the protein CASSPGAGGEAFF.

V gene TRBV2 combines with J gene TRBJ1-1, with D possibly matching TRBD1 (6 bases). Germline CDR1 SNHLY, CDR2 FYNNEI. Trimming removed 6 bases at V and 4 bases at J, with 15 bases between. CDR3 length: 14 amino acids. The CDR3 is CASRRYREPTEAFF. For the CDR3, the DNA is TGTGCCAGCAGGAGGTACAGGGAGCCCACTGAAGCTTTCTTT. The full variable domain, completed using reference TRBV2 and TRBJ1-1, is EPEVTQTPSHQVTQMGQEVILRCVPISNHLYFYWYRQILGQKVEFLVSFYNNEISEKSEIFDDQFSVERPDGSNFTLKIRSTKLEDSAMYFCASRRYREPTEAFFGQGTRLTVV.

The chain has TRBV7-3 and TRBJ1-6; no reliable D call. Trimming stripped 3 bases from V and 5 bases from J, with 5 bases between. The CDR3 length is 13 residues. CDR1 and CDR2 from the germline V gene are SGHTA and FQGTGA. CDR3 sequence reads: CASSLAHNSPLHF. As DNA, the CDR3 is TGTGCCAGCAGCTTGGCACATAATTCACCCCTCCACTTT.

The V and J genes are TRBV10-3 and TRBJ1-2; 7 bases map to TRBD1. This CDR3 is 14 amino acids long. CDR1 is ENHRY and CDR2 is SYGVKD in the germline V gene. V shed 3 bases, J shed 2 bases, and the junction held 3 bases outside the gene matches. CDR3 sequence: CAISEGTANYGYTF. The CDR3 DNA reads TGTGCCATCAGTGAAGGGACAGCCAACTATGGCTACACCTTC.

This clone was seen a single time. The genes are TRBV5-1 and TRBJ2-1, with 10 nucleotides matching TRBD1. This CDR3 has 14 residues. V lost 7 bases and J lost 4; bases outside the gene matches: 5. Germline V gene lookup returns CDR1 SGHRS and CDR2 YFSETQ. CDR3 residues: CASWGQGLYNEQFF. Here the CDR3 DNA reads TGCGCCAGCTGGGGACAGGGGCTTTACAATGAGCAGTTCTTC.

This chain links TRBV7-9 with TRBJ2-3, with D tentatively TRBD2 (6 bases). The CDR3 length is 12 residues. V lost 9 bases to trimming and J lost 4 bases, with 11 bases between them. The germline V gene encodes CDR1 SEHNR and CDR2 FQNEAQ (reference sequence). In DNA, the CDR3 is TGTGCCAGTGGAGGGTTGTCAGATACGCAGTATTTT. As protein: CASGGLSDTQYF.

The rearrangement joins TRBV11-3 to TRBJ2-5, with 13 bases fitting TRBD2. From germline, CDR1 is SGHNT and CDR2 YENEEA. This CDR3 is built from 15 residues. The trim removed 5 bases at V and 5 bases at J, leaving 5 bases unmatched. The CDR3 loop is CASSEGLAGAETQYF. In nucleotides, the CDR3 is TGTGCCAGCAGCGAAGGACTAGCGGGAGCGGAGACCCAGTACTTC.

This clone was observed a single time. CDR3 residues: CASSLSSTAPSYEQYF. The DNA of the CDR3 is TGTGCCAGCAGCTTATCGTCCACCGCGCCCTCCTACGAGCAGTACTTC. V usage is TRBV7-2 and J usage is TRBJ2-5; no clear D gene. The end of the DNA fits TRBJ2-7 better, so the J call may be wrong. From germline, CDR1 is SGHTA and CDR2 FQGNSA. This CDR3 has 16 amino acids.

The rearrangement links TRBV28 to TRBJ1-4; 9 bases map to TRBD1. The junction had 13 bases not matched to a gene; V was cut back by 6 bases and J by 11 bases. The germline gives CDR1 MDHEN, CDR2 SYDVKM. This CDR3 is 15 amino acids long. The CDR3 is CASSPIGTGLRKLFF. CDR3 nucleotides: TGTGCCAGCAGCCCGATTGGGACAGGGCTCAGGAAACTGTTTTTT.

This rearrangement joins TRBV4-3 to TRBJ2-7; perhaps TRBD1 as D (6 bases). Trimming left V 1 base short and J 3 bases short, with 13 bases between. The CDR3 extends over 15 amino acids. Germline V gene lookup returns CDR1 LGHNA and CDR2 YSLEER. CDR3 in amino acids: CASSQGQAPVYEQYF. The DNA of the CDR3 is TGCGCCAGCAGCCAAGGACAGGCCCCTGTCTACGAGCAGTACTTC.

The chain recombines TRBV19 with TRBJ1-1; D perhaps matches TRBD1 (5 bases). The CDR3 runs 12 residues. Trimming took off 4 bases at V and 10 bases at J, with 13 bases between the two ends. Germline CDR1 LNHDA, CDR2 SQIVND (reference sequence). This chain's CDR3 is CASSTLREAAFF. CDR3 in DNA: TGTGCCAGTAGTACACTCAGGGAGGCAGCTTTCTTT.